Listed below are T cell receptor beta chains from one sample, sequenced in a study of blood T cell repertoires in COVID-19. The data were produced by immunoSEQ multiplex PCR, yet TCRdb's version contains in-frame clones alone and is incomplete. The sample lists roughly 250,000 clones; 82% were seen once. What was sequenced was peripheral blood. The receptors come from a woman aged 60-75 years with active or convalescent COVID-19. Both conserved end residues are part of each CDR3. Fields, in order: clone size, J gene, V gene, D gene, CDR3 protein, CDR3 DNA. D genes are given only for firm matches. Clone size, where shown, is once, few, many, or a class for clones that have expanded.

>NA|TRBJ2-3|TRBV5-1|TRBD2
CASSAGGLKSDTQYF
TGCGCCAGCAGCGCCGGGGGACTAAAGTCAGATACGCAGTATTTT
>NA|TRBJ1-6|TRBV6-5|NA
CASSYSGNSPLHF
TGTGCCAGCAGTTACTCCGGGAATTCACCCCTCCACTTT
>NA|TRBJ1-6|TRBV18|NA
CASSPPTNNSPLHF
TGTGCCAGCTCACCCCCGACAAATAATTCACCCCTCCACTTT
>NA|TRBJ1-3|TRBV10-3|TRBD1
CAISTGAWGNTIYF
TGTGCCATCAGTACAGGGGCGTGGGGAAACACCATATATTTT
>once|TRBJ1-2|TRBV28|NA
CASSGGTANYGYTF
TGTGCCAGCAGCGGCGGGACGGCCAACTATGGCTACACCTTC
>NA|TRBJ2-7|TRBV11-2|TRBD1
CASSSRDRGYYEQYF
TGTGCCAGCAGCTCCCGGGACAGAGGGTACTACGAGCAGTACTTC
>NA|TRBJ1-1|TRBV7-2|TRBD1
CASSLQGQGVTEAFF
TGTGCCAGCAGCTTGCAGGGACAGGGTGTCACTGAAGCTTTCTTT
>NA|TRBJ2-6|TRBV11-2|NA
CASSLGAWGRGTGANVLTF
TGTGCCAGCAGCTTAGGGGCCTGGGGGCGAGGAACTGGGGCCAACGTCCTGACTTTC
>NA|TRBJ2-3|TRBV5-1|TRBD2
CASSGGLGGDTQYF
TGCGCCAGCAGCGGGGGACTAGGAGGTGATACGCAGTATTTT
>NA|TRBJ2-7|TRBV21-1|NA
CASSRRAESYEQYF
TGTGCCAGCAGCCGGAGGGCAGAGTCCTACGAGCAGTACTTC
>NA|TRBJ2-1|TRBV30|TRBD2
CAWARGLAGGMDEQFF
TGTGCCTGGGCTCGGGGACTAGCGGGGGGAATGGATGAGCAGTTCTTC
>NA|TRBJ2-5|TRBV2|TRBD1
CAGQGDQETQYF
TGTGCCGGACAGGGAGACCAAGAGACCCAGTACTTC
>NA|TRBJ2-5|TRBV6-1|TRBD1
CASSATYGTGDRETQYF
TGTGCCAGCAGTGCGACATACGGGACAGGGGACAGGGAGACCCAGTACTTC
>NA|TRBJ2-3|TRBV7-2|NA
CASSLEPNLSTDTQYF
TGTGCCAGCAGCTTAGAACCTAACCTTAGCACAGATACGCAGTATTTT
>NA|TRBJ1-1|TRBV2|NA
CASSVGGNEAFF
TGTGCCAGCAGTGTTGGGGGCAATGAAGCTTTCTTT
>few|TRBJ2-3|TRBV11-2|NA
CASSLEGAYTDTQYF
TGTGCCAGCAGCTTAGAGGGGGCTTACACAGATACGCAGTATTTT
>NA|TRBJ1-3|TRBV2|NA
CASAAAGAPSGNTIYF
TGTGCCAGTGCGGCGGCAGGGGCGCCCTCTGGAAACACCATATATTTT
>NA|TRBJ1-2|TRBV6-5|NA
CASSYVGLSGYTF
TGTGCCAGCAGTTACGTGGGGCTTTCTGGCTACACCTTC
>NA|TRBJ1-2|TRBV4-1|NA
CASSQDSSPLYGYTF
TGCGCCAGCAGCCAAGATTCGAGTCCCCTATATGGCTACACCTTC
>NA|TRBJ1-1|TRBV19|TRBD1
CASSIKGATGMNTEAFF
TGTGCCAGTAGTATAAAGGGGGCGACAGGTATGAACACTGAAGCTTTCTTT
>NA|TRBJ1-1|TRBV2|NA
CASSGIDARAEAFF
TGTGCCAGCAGTGGAATCGATGCGCGAGCCGAAGCTTTCTTT
>NA|TRBJ1-2|TRBV7-2|TRBD1
CASSLTTGDYGYTF
TGTGCCAGCAGCTTAACGACAGGGGACTATGGCTACACCTTC
>NA|TRBJ2-7|TRBV6-5|NA
CASRKTGSYEQYF
TGTGCCAGCAGGAAAACAGGGTCCTACGAGCAGTACTTC